These 26 T cell receptor beta chains were all obtained from the same sample, sequenced in a study of T cells in Graves' hyperthyroidism and ophthalmopathy. Amplification targeted TCR beta CDR3 regions from RNA transcripts. First-round RT-PCR targeting the TCR CDR3 was performed with the HTBI primer set. TCRdb fed the multiplex PCR reads into MiXCR, producing one record per CDR3 protein. In the table there are 250,000 to 300,000 distinct CDR3 sequences, less than 15% of which are singletons. Sequenced input: blood. The source is a woman aged 40 to 50 with Graves' hyperthyroidism that later progressed to Graves' ophthalmopathy.

The V gene is TRBV6-1, the J gene TRBJ2-7; 7 nucleotides agree with TRBD1. This CDR3 spans 13 amino acids. CDR1 and CDR2 from the germline V gene are MNHNS and SASEGT. Unmatched junction bases numbered 10, after V lost 10 bases and J lost 4 bases. The CDR3 reads CATQRQGFYEQYF. The CDR3 coding sequence is TGTGCCACCCAAAGACAGGGTTTTTACGAGCAGTACTTC.

The V call is TRBV6-5, the J call TRBJ2-1, with a possible D match to TRBD2 (7 bases). This CDR3 region has 15 residues. Trimming took off 2 bases at V and 1 base at J, with 9 bases between the two ends. Germline V gene sequence: CDR1 MNHEY, CDR2 SVGAGI. CDR3 coding DNA: TGTGCCAGCAGTTACGGGAGGGGGTCCTACAATGAGCAGTTCTTC. This translates into CASSYGRGSYNEQFF.

The chain is built from TRBV11-2 and TRBJ2-1; the match to TRBD2 covers 16 bases. From germline, CDR1 is SGHAT and CDR2 FQNNGV. V trimming: 0 bases; J trimming: 1 base; junction bases outside the gene matches: 6. The CDR3 is 20 residues long. The CDR3 DNA is TGTGCCAGCAGCTTAGAGGGGACTAGCGGGAGGGCCTTTTCCTACAATGAGCAGTTCTTC. It is translated as CASSLEGTSGRAFSYNEQFF.

This clonotype has a handful of counts. This chain connects TRBV5-6 to TRBJ2-3; D is uncertain. This CDR3 spans 16 amino acids. Trimming left V 2 bases short and J 3 bases short, with 16 bases between. Per germline, CDR1 SGHDT and CDR2 YYEEEE. The CDR3 protein is CASSFLGVLGTDTQYF. The CDR3 nucleotides are TGTGCCAGCAGCTTTCTGGGTGTGTTGGGGACAGATACGCAGTATTTT.

About this clonotype itself: The junction and the germline gene differ at one end; a read error may be behind it. This rearrangement joins TRBV28 to TRBJ1-5; D remains unclear. Germline V gives CDR1 MDHEN, CDR2 SYDVKM. This CDR3 region has 14 residues. CDR3 sequence (DNA): TGTGCCAGCAGTTTCATGGCAGGTGATCAGCGCCAGCATTTT. Protein: CASSFMAGDQRQHF.

This clonotype was seen a handful of times. This may arise from a read error, as a much more abundant clone is one base away. V usage is TRBV11-3 and J usage is TRBJ2-2; D may be TRBD2 (6 bases). CDR1 and CDR2 from the germline V gene are SGHNT and YENEEA. There are 16 residues in the CDR3. CDR3 region: CASSLTSTGWAGGLFF. The DNA for the CDR3 is TGTGCCAGCAGCTTAACCTCGACGGGGTGGGCCGGGGGGCTGTTTTTT.

This clonotype was recorded at least ten times. The chain joins TRBV20-1 to TRBJ1-6, with 9 bases fitting TRBD1. Germline V CDR1 and CDR2: DFQATT, SNEGSKA (reference sequence). The CDR3 sequence is 16 residues long. The ends lost 6 bases at V and 6 bases at J; junction bases unmatched: 12. CDR3 sequence reads: CSAKGGTGKRNSPLHF. Here the CDR3 DNA reads TGCAGTGCGAAAGGGGGGACAGGGAAGCGTAATTCACCCCTCCACTTT.

This clonotype was seen repeatedly, ten times or more. DNA of the CDR3: TGTGCCAGCAGCGTGCGGGACAGGGCCAATCAGCCCCAGCATTTT. This codes for CASSVRDRANQPQHF. The chain recombines TRBV28 with TRBJ1-5; 9 nucleotides match TRBD1. The V and J ends lost 6 bases and 3 bases, in that order; junction bases with no gene match: 6. Germline-derived CDR1 and CDR2 are MDHEN and SYDVKM. There are 15 residues in the CDR3.

This clonotype was counted at least ten times. The CDR3 here is CASSFLAYSYEQYF. The CDR3 DNA sequence: TGTGCCAGCAGTTTTCTGGCCTACTCCTACGAGCAGTACTTC. This rearrangement joins TRBV28 to TRBJ2-7, with D unclear. Trimming removed 3 bases from V and 0 bases from J, with 9 bases in between. This CDR3 contains 14 residues. Per germline, CDR1 MDHEN and CDR2 SYDVKM.

This clonotype has a count of ten or more. This chain joins TRBV6-1 and TRBJ2-3; possibly TRBD1 or TRBD2 for D (6 bases each). Germline V CDR1 and CDR2: MNHNS, SASEGT. The CDR3 contains 16 residues. The V end lost 4 bases, the J end lost 0 bases, and 14 bases lay between the germline ends. The chain's CDR3 is CASSGDGGVSTDTQYF. In DNA form, the CDR3 reads TGTGCCAGCAGTGGAGACGGGGGCGTTAGCACAGATACGCAGTATTTT.

This clonotype occurred many times. The CDR3 coding sequence is TGCAGTGCTAGAGATATGCTAGCGCCTAAGACGGCCCAGTACTTC. Translation gives CSARDMLAPKTAQYF. This rearrangement joins TRBV20-1 to TRBJ2-5, with D possibly being TRBD2 (6 bases). The V and J ends lost 0 bases and 9 bases respectively, with 20 bases between them. CDR3 length equals 15 residues. Germline CDR1 DFQATT, CDR2 SNEGSKA (reference sequence).

In its sample, this clonotype was seen many times. The gene calls are TRBV7-8 and TRBJ2-4, with TRBD2 as a possible D gene (6 bases). Trimming left V 4 bases short and J 2 bases short, with 15 bases between. The CDR3 is 16 amino acids. Germline V gives CDR1 SGHVS, CDR2 FQNEAQ. CDR3 sequence: CASSYQGDFSKNIQYF. The CDR3, as DNA: TGTGCCAGCAGCTATCAAGGGGACTTCTCCAAAAACATTCAGTACTTC. The full variable domain, in which reference TRBV7-8 and TRBJ2-4 provide the parts outside the CDR3, is GAGVSQSPRYKVAKRGQDVALRCDPISGHVSLFWYQQALGQGPEFLTYFQNEAQLDKSGLPSDRFFAERPEGSVSTLKIQRTQQEDSAVYLCASSYQGDFSKNIQYFGAGTRLSVL.

The rearrangement joins TRBV7-7 to TRBJ2-2; 7 nucleotides align to TRBD2. The CDR3 loop spans 14 amino acids. Per the germline V gene, CDR1 is SSHAT and CDR2 is FNYEAQ (reference sequence). CDR3 in amino acids: CAIGGAGGTGELFF. The CDR3 coding sequence is TGTGCTATCGGCGGAGCCGGGGGGACCGGGGAGCTGTTTTTT.

This clonotype has a handful of counts. The V call is TRBV27, the J call TRBJ2-4; either TRBD1 or TRBD2 may fit D (5 bases each). CDR3 length: 15 amino acids. V shed 3 bases and J shed 0 bases, with 9 bases lying between them. Germline loops: CDR1 MNHEY, CDR2 SMNVEV (reference sequence). DNA for the CDR3: TGTGCCAGCAGTTTTGGGGGAATAGCCAAAAACATTCAGTACTTC. Translation gives CASSFGGIAKNIQYF.

The V call is TRBV3-1, the J call TRBJ2-3; TRBD2 aligns across 9 bases. This CDR3 region has 17 residues. Trimming cost V 1 base and J 0 bases; bases outside gene matches: 5. Germline CDR1 is LGHDT and CDR2 is YNNKEL (reference sequence). CDR3 sequence reads: CASSQVPSGTSTDTQYF. CDR3 coding DNA: TGTGCCAGCAGCCAAGTACCTAGCGGGACTAGCACAGATACGCAGTATTTT.

This clonotype was observed many times. The V call is TRBV5-1, the J call TRBJ1-1, with D tentatively TRBD1 (6 bases). This CDR3 is 15 amino acids long. Trimming pared 3 bases from V and 1 base from J, leaving 13 bases between. The germline V gene encodes CDR1 SGHRS and CDR2 YFSETQ. DNA for the CDR3: TGCGCCAGCAGCTCGGGGGACATGCGGAACACTGAAGCTTTCTTT. Its translation: CASSSGDMRNTEAFF.

This clonotype occurred a few times. V and J are TRBV18 and TRBJ1-1; 9 nucleotides agree with TRBD1. Germline assignment: CDR1 KGHSH and CDR2 LQKENI. The CDR3 runs 21 residues. V was clipped by 1 base and J by 5 bases; unmatched bases: 23. Here the CDR3 DNA reads TGTGCCAGCTCACCACGCATCCAGCACAGGGGGCGGTATGTAAGACGAACTGAAGCTTTCTTT. This encodes CASSPRIQHRGRYVRRTEAFF.

This clonotype was found a few times. V usage is TRBV20-1 and J usage is TRBJ2-4; D unresolved. This CDR3 comprises 13 residues. V lost 6 bases, J lost 4 bases, and 13 bases lay in between. The germline CDR1 and CDR2 sequences are DFQATT and SNEGSKA (reference sequence). The CDR3 DNA sequence: TGCAGTGCCATGACCAAAAATAAAAACATTCAGTACTTC. It specifies CSAMTKNKNIQYF.

Many counts were recorded for this clonotype. The J gene is TRBJ2-7, the V gene TRBV9, with 12 bases lining up with TRBD2. V was clipped by 4 bases and J by 5 bases; unmatched bases: 4. The CDR3 is 14 amino acids. CDR1 and CDR2 from the germline V gene are SGDLS and YYNGEE. The CDR3, as DNA: TGTGCCAGCAGCCCGACTAGCGGGAGTGACGAGCAGTACTTC. Its translation: CASSPTSGSDEQYF.

As regards this clonotype: This may be a read error: a much more frequent sequence differs by one nucleotide. The rearrangement uses TRBV3-1 and TRBJ1-1; D not certain. In germline, CDR1 is LGHDT, CDR2 YNNKEL (reference sequence). The CDR3 is 14 residues long. V dropped 4 bases and J dropped 1 base, with 10 bases sitting between them. The CDR3 reads CASSPGLENTEAFF. CDR3 coding DNA: TGTGCCAGCAGCCCAGGACTAGAGAACACTGAAGCTTTCTTT.

CDR3 residues: CSVWIGLEQYF. DNA for the CDR3: TGCAGCGTTTGGATAGGGTTAGAGCAGTACTTC. The V and J genes are TRBV29-1 and TRBJ2-7; D remains unclear. This CDR3 is built from 11 residues. Germline CDR1 and CDR2: SQVTM and ANQGSEA. Trimming cost V 5 bases and J 7 bases, with 12 bases left between them.

Ten or more counts support this clonotype. J is TRBJ1-6 and V is TRBV10-3, with TRBD1 as a possible D gene (6 bases). The CDR3 consists of 13 residues. Between the trimmed V and J ends, which lost 5 bases and 7 bases, there was a span of 9 bases. Germline CDR1 is ENHRY and CDR2 is SYGVKD. CDR3 sequence reads: CAISSGVNSPLHF. CDR3 in DNA: TGTGCCATCAGTTCAGGGGTCAATTCACCCCTCCACTTT.

The rearrangement uses TRBV18 and TRBJ1-2; D unresolved. With 8 bases removed from V and 8 bases from J, the gap between germline ends came to 12 bases. Germline CDR1 is KGHSH and CDR2 is LQKENI. This CDR3 has 11 amino acids. This CDR3 is CASARGGGYTF. The CDR3 DNA follows: TGTGCCAGCGCCCGGGGAGGGGGCTACACCTTC.

This clonotype was detected many times. The rearrangement uses TRBV20-1 and TRBJ2-5; 7 bases agree with TRBD2. This CDR3 spans 15 amino acids. Germline V CDR1 and CDR2: DFQATT, SNEGSKA (reference sequence). V shed 6 bases, J shed 4 bases, and the junction held 14 bases outside the gene matches. The CDR3 region is CSADALAGGGETQYF. CDR3 nucleotides: TGCAGTGCGGATGCCTTAGCGGGCGGGGGAGAGACCCAGTACTTC.

This clonotype was found many times. The chain recombines TRBV7-9 with TRBJ2-1; D is perhaps TRBD2 (5 bases). V lost 5 bases and J 1 base, leaving 6 bases between the germline ends. This CDR3 spans 13 amino acids. The germline V gene has CDR1 SEHNR and CDR2 FQNEAQ (reference sequence). The CDR3 DNA is TGTGCCAGCAGCGGGAGATCCTACAATGAGCAGTTCTTC. As protein: CASSGRSYNEQFF.

The table lists this clonotype with many counts. The CDR3 protein is CSVLGLAGGLLYNEQFF. The CDR3 DNA reads as TGCAGCGTCTTGGGACTAGCGGGAGGGCTGCTGTACAATGAGCAGTTCTTC. J is TRBJ2-1 and V is TRBV29-1, with 16 bases lining up with TRBD2. This CDR3 has 17 amino acids. In germline, CDR1 is SQVTM, CDR2 ANQGSEA. The V segment lost 6 bases and the J segment 4 bases; nucleotides outside the gene matches: 9.